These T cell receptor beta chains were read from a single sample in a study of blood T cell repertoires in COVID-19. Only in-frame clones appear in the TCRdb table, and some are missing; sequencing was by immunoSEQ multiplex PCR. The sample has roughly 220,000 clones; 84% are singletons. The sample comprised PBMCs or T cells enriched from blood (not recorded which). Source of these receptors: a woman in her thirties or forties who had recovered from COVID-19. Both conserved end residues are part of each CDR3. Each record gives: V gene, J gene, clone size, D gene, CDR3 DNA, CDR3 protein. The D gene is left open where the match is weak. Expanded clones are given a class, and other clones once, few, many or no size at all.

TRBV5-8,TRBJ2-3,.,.,TGTGCCAGCAGCGCCGACCACCGAACTAGAGGTGCGCAGTATTTT,CASSADHRTRGAQYF
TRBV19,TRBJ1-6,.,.,TGTGCCAGTAGTATTTCGGGGGAGAGATCACCCCTCCACTTT,CASSISGERSPLHF
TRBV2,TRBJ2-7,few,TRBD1,TGTGCCAGCAGTAAGACAGGGGCAAATCTCGAGCAGTACTTC,CASSKTGANLEQYF
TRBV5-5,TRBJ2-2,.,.,TGTGCCAGCAGCTTGGGCAGGTCGAACACCGGGGAGCTGTTTTTT,CASSLGRSNTGELFF
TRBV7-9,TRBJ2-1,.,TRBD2,TGTGCCAGCAGCTTCCCTATAGCGGGAGAAATGGCCTATGAGCAGTTCTTC,CASSFPIAGEMAYEQFF
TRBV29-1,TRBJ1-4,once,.,TGCAGCGTTGAAGGGCGGGGTTTGGGTGAAAAACTGTTTTTT,CSVEGRGLGEKLFF
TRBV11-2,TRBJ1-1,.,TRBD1,TGTGCCAGCAGCTTCTCCGGGACAGGCGAGACTGAAGCTTTCTTT,CASSFSGTGETEAFF
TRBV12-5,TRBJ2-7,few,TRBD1,TGTGCTAGTGGTTTAGACAGGGATTACGAGCAGTACTTC,CASGLDRDYEQYF
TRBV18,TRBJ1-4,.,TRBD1,TGTGCCAGCTCACCGTTCCCGGGACAGGGCAGTGAAAAACTGTTTTTT,CASSPFPGQGSEKLFF
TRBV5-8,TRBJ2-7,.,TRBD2,TGTGCCAGCAGCTTTTTACTAGCGTTGAGCTCCTACGAGCAGTACTTC,CASSFLLALSSYEQYF
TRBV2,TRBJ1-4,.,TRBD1,TGTGCCAGCGGGACAGGCGTGGTGGGAAAACTGTTTTTT,CASGTGVVGKLFF